One and the same sample provided the 25 T cell receptor beta chains below, sequenced in a study of T cells in Graves' hyperthyroidism and ophthalmopathy. TCR beta CDR3 region amplification was performed from RNA transcripts. Using the HTBI primer set, a first-round RT-PCR was run on the TCR CDR3. In TCRdb, the multiplex PCR reads were re-called with MiXCR into one record per CDR3 protein. The table shows about 610,000 distinct CDR3 sequences, with roughly 15% occurring only once. The material sequenced was blood. The receptors were sampled from a woman aged 40 to 49 with Graves' ophthalmopathy.

This clonotype showed up many times. The rearrangement joins TRBV20-1 to TRBJ1-2; 8 nucleotides line up with TRBD1. The germline V gene encodes CDR1 DFQATT and CDR2 SNEGSKA (reference sequence). V lost 5 bases, J lost 0 bases, and 11 bases stayed unmatched. CDR3 length: 16 amino acids. In DNA form, the CDR3 reads TGCAGTGCTCCGTGGACAGGGTTAGATACTAACTATGGCTACACCTTC. Protein sequence: CSAPWTGLDTNYGYTF.

This clonotype was seen at least ten times. The chain carries TRBV6-1 and TRBJ2-7, with D possibly being TRBD1 (6 bases). The CDR3 is 13 residues long. V was shortened by 7 bases and J by 4 bases, with 14 bases between the two germline ends. Germline-derived CDR1 and CDR2 are MNHNS and SASEGT. This CDR3 reads CASTVQGNYEQYF. CDR3 in DNA: TGTGCCAGCACCGTGCAGGGGAATTACGAGCAGTACTTC.

This chain joins TRBV12-3 or TRBV12-4 and TRBJ1-1; D is ambiguous. This CDR3 is built from 14 residues. Deletions cut 1 base from V and 1 base from J, with 7 bases between. In nucleotides, the CDR3 is TGTGCCAGCAGTTTAGGACTTCAGAACACTGAAGCTTTCTTT. Protein sequence: CASSLGLQNTEAFF.

V gene TRBV12-3 or TRBV12-4 combines with J gene TRBJ2-2; D is unclear. V was pared by 4 bases and J by 6 bases, with 12 bases between. The CDR3 extends over 14 amino acids. CDR3 loop: CASSSVLVPGELFF. The CDR3 DNA reads TGTGCCAGCAGTTCGGTTCTAGTCCCCGGGGAGCTGTTTTTT.

The table lists this clonotype with many counts. The chain recombines TRBV15 with TRBJ1-2; D uncertain. The germline V gene encodes CDR1 LNHNV and CDR2 YYDKDF (reference sequence). This CDR3 is built from 13 residues. V lost 5 bases to trimming and J lost 1 base, with 8 bases between them. Here the CDR3 DNA reads TGTGCCACCAGCCCGGATTATAACTATGGCTACACCTTC. The encoded protein is CATSPDYNYGYTF.

In this sample, this clonotype turned up many times. The chain has TRBV7-6 and TRBJ1-1, with 10 bases fitting TRBD1. The CDR3 totals 16 residues. V gave up 5 bases and J gave up 4 bases; unmatched junction bases: 10. CDR1 and CDR2 (germline): SGHVS, FNYEAQ. The CDR3 DNA follows: TGTGCCAGCAGCCTCCAGACAGGGGGCTCTCCCACTGAAGCTTTCTTT. Amino acid sequence: CASSLQTGGSPTEAFF. Combining the CDR3 with reference TRBV7-6 and TRBJ1-1 gives the whole variable domain GAGVSQSPRYKVTKRGQDVALRCDPISGHVSLYWYRQALGQGPEFLTYFNYEAQQDKSGLPNDRFSAERPEGSISTLTIQRTEQRDSAMYRCASSLQTGGSPTEAFFGQGTRLTVV.

This clonotype was found many times. This rearrangement joins TRBV6-1 to TRBJ1-5; D not resolved. Between the trimmed V and J ends, which lost 0 bases and 4 bases, there was a span of 10 bases. The CDR3 has 15 residues. Germline V gene lookup returns CDR1 MNHNS and CDR2 SASEGT. The CDR3 here is CASSEAERANQPQHF. Written as DNA, the CDR3 is TGTGCCAGCAGTGAAGCGGAAAGGGCAAATCAGCCCCAGCATTTT.

This clonotype has a count of ten or more. This chain connects TRBV2 to TRBJ1-1; D is unresolved. V lost 6 bases and J 1 base, leaving 15 bases between the germline ends. The CDR3 extends over 15 amino acids. Per the germline V gene, CDR1 is SNHLY and CDR2 is FYNNEI. The CDR3 sequence: CASSPSEGSNTEAFF. The CDR3 DNA reads TGTGCCAGCAGCCCTTCGGAAGGGTCGAACACTGAAGCTTTCTTT. Looking up the rest from reference TRBV2 and TRBJ1-1 gives the full variable domain: EPEVTQTPSHQVTQMGQEVILRCVPISNHLYFYWYRQILGQKVEFLVSFYNNEISEKSEIFDDQFSVERPDGSNFTLKIRSTKLEDSAMYFCASSPSEGSNTEAFFGQGTRLTVV.

This clonotype occurred many times. The V and J genes are TRBV12-3 or TRBV12-4 and TRBJ1-3; D ambiguous. CDR3 length: 14 residues. Trimming pared 7 bases from V and 3 bases from J, leaving 13 bases between. The CDR3 region is CASKGPFHGNTIYF. CDR3 sequence (DNA): TGTGCCAGCAAAGGACCTTTCCATGGAAACACCATATATTTT.

This clonotype occurred a few times. The rearrangement uses TRBV6-2 or TRBV6-3 and TRBJ1-1; the match to TRBD1 covers 7 bases. Germline CDR1 is MNHEY and CDR2 is SVGEGT. The CDR3 totals 15 residues. V trimming: 7 bases; J trimming: 1 base; junction bases outside the gene matches: 9. CDR3 DNA sequence: TGTGCCAGCACCAACGGATACAGGGGGAACACTGAAGCTTTCTTT. This encodes CASTNGYRGNTEAFF.

There are many counts of this clonotype. The CDR3 reads CASRSLRSPSGANVLTF. The CDR3 nucleotides read TGTGCCAGCAGGTCACTGAGATCCCCCTCTGGGGCCAACGTCCTGACTTTC. V and J are TRBV12-3 or TRBV12-4 and TRBJ2-6; D unclear. V lost 6 bases to trimming and J lost 0 bases, with 15 bases between them. The CDR3 is made up of 17 amino acids.

This clonotype was seen many times. This chain connects TRBV15 to TRBJ1-6; the match to TRBD1 covers 9 bases. This CDR3 is built from 16 residues. CDR1 LNHNV and CDR2 YYDKDF come from the germline V gene (reference sequence). The J segment lost 10 bases and the V segment lost 0 bases, leaving 7 bases of the junction unmatched. CDR3: CATSRDLGQGRSPLHF. For the CDR3, the DNA is TGTGCCACCAGCAGAGATTTGGGACAGGGTCGGTCACCCCTCCACTTT.

The gene calls are TRBV6-5 and TRBJ1-1, with 7 bases identical to TRBD1. In germline, CDR1 is MNHEY, CDR2 SVGAGI. The CDR3 contains 14 residues. J gave up 7 bases and V 2 bases, and 7 bases lay outside the gene matches. The CDR3 DNA sequence: TGTGCCAGCAGTTACGACAGGGAGCGGCGTGAAGCTTTCTTT. Translated, it gives CASSYDRERREAFF.

A few counts support this clonotype. The V gene is TRBV14, the J gene TRBJ2-5; 12 bases line up with TRBD2. J gave up 9 bases and V 4 bases, and 6 bases lay outside the gene matches. CDR3 length equals 14 residues. The germline CDR1 and CDR2 sequences are SGHDN and FVKESK. CDR3 loop: CASSPRGLAGPQYF. The CDR3 bases are TGTGCCAGCAGCCCCCGCGGACTAGCGGGACCCCAGTACTTC.

This clonotype has a count of ten or more. CDR3 coding DNA: TGCAGCGTTGGCCAAAGGCTAAAGGAGACCCAGTACTTC. Protein: CSVGQRLKETQYF. The chain joins TRBV29-1 to TRBJ2-5; no firm D call. The CDR3 sequence is 13 residues long. Germline CDR1 and CDR2: SQVTM and ANQGSEA. Trimming stripped 4 bases from V and 5 bases from J, with 14 bases between.

This clonotype was seen more than once but under ten times. J is TRBJ2-7 and V is TRBV7-9; D is possibly TRBD1 (6 bases). In germline, CDR1 is SEHNR, CDR2 FQNEAQ (reference sequence). The CDR3 is 15 amino acids. V dropped 5 bases and J dropped 0 bases, with 14 bases sitting between them. In DNA form, the CDR3 reads TGTGCCAGCAGCGGCATCGACAGGAGCTCCTACGAGCAGTACTTC. This sequence encodes CASSGIDRSSYEQYF.

The table lists this clonotype with many counts. The rearrangement links TRBV5-1 to TRBJ1-1, with D possibly being TRBD1 (6 bases). In germline, CDR1 is SGHRS, CDR2 YFSETQ. Trimming took 4 bases from V and 0 from J, leaving 10 bases between them. The CDR3 length is 14 residues. The CDR3 DNA sequence: TGCGCCAGCAGCAGGGGGACCATGAACACTGAAGCTTTCTTT. Its translation: CASSRGTMNTEAFF.

There are many counts of this clonotype. V gene TRBV28 combines with J gene TRBJ2-7; perhaps TRBD2 as D (6 bases). From germline, CDR1 is MDHEN and CDR2 SYDVKM. The CDR3 contains 14 residues. Deletions cut 6 bases from V and 4 bases from J, with 16 bases between. The CDR3 sequence: CASRGGQAAYEQYF. The CDR3 DNA reads as TGTGCCAGCAGGGGAGGACAAGCAGCGTACGAGCAGTACTTC.

This clonotype occurred many times. This chain joins TRBV6-1 and TRBJ2-7, with a tentative D call TRBD1 (6 bases). CDR3 size: 15 residues. Germline-derived CDR1 and CDR2 are MNHNS and SASEGT. V gave up 2 bases and J gave up 5 bases, with 16 bases separating them. DNA for the CDR3: TGTGCCAGCAGTGAATGGGGTCAGGGGAATCACGAGCAGTACTTC. It codes for CASSEWGQGNHEQYF.

This clonotype was counted at least ten times. This rearrangement joins TRBV12-3 or TRBV12-4 to TRBJ2-3, with D perhaps TRBD2 (5 bases). This CDR3 spans 14 amino acids. The V and J ends lost 6 bases and 0 bases respectively, with 10 bases between them. The DNA of the CDR3 is TGTGCCAGCAGACCAAGCGGTAGCACAGATACGCAGTATTTT. Encoded protein: CASRPSGSTDTQYF.

This clonotype was seen many times. The rearrangement links TRBV12-3 or TRBV12-4 to TRBJ2-5, with D possibly TRBD2 on 6 matching bases. The V end lost 6 bases, the J end lost 2 bases, and 16 bases lay between the germline ends. The CDR3 has 15 residues. CDR3 in DNA: TGTGCCAGCAGGTCTAAGGGCGGGACGCAAGAGACCCAGTACTTC. Its translation: CASRSKGGTQETQYF.

This chain uses TRBV4-1 with TRBJ1-2; D is unclear. CDR1 and CDR2 (germline): MGHRA, YSYEKL. The CDR3 totals 14 residues. V was shortened by 0 bases and J by 7 bases, with 12 bases between the two germline ends. The CDR3 nucleotides read TGCGCCAGCAGCCAAGATAGAAACCTCGGTGGCTACACCTTC. Amino acid sequence: CASSQDRNLGGYTF.

This clonotype was observed at least ten times. This chain connects TRBV12-5 to TRBJ2-2; TRBD2 aligns across 8 bases. The CDR3 extends over 15 amino acids. V lost 6 bases, J lost 4 bases, and 7 bases stayed unmatched. Germline V gene data show CDR1 as LGHNT and CDR2 as FRNRAP. The CDR3 here is CASGLGGASTGELFF. CDR3 DNA sequence: TGTGCTAGTGGCCTCGGGGGGGCGAGCACCGGGGAGCTGTTTTTT.

This clonotype was seen ten or more times. The chain recombines TRBV6-5 with TRBJ1-2, with TRBD1 matching 7 bases. V was pared by 2 bases and J by 7 bases, with 7 bases of the junction left unmatched. CDR1 is MNHEY, CDR2 SVGAGI, per germline. This CDR3 contains 14 residues. CDR3 protein: CASSYPGQRGGYTF. CDR3 nucleotides: TGTGCCAGCAGTTACCCGGGACAGAGAGGTGGCTACACCTTC.

This clonotype was observed many times. The chain links TRBV20-1 to TRBJ2-3; no definite D call. There are 15 residues in the CDR3. The V gene's germline CDR1 is DFQATT and CDR2 SNEGSKA (reference sequence). The V end lost 0 bases, the J end lost 1 base, and 11 bases lay between the germline ends. The CDR3 here is CSAREGSVGTDTQYF. Written as DNA, the CDR3 is TGCAGTGCTAGAGAGGGCTCTGTGGGCACAGATACGCAGTATTTT.